These 28 T cell receptor beta chains were all obtained from the same sample, sequenced in a study of T cells after yellow fever vaccination. One entry per CDR3 protein results from TCRdb running MiXCR on the 5' RACE reads. This table holds tens of thousands of distinct CDR3 sequences, 4.5% to 7.5% found once. The input for sequencing was CD4+ T cells sorted from PBMCs, taken roughly 14 days after the first yellow fever vaccination. The receptors here all came from a man younger than 30 who received the YFV17D yellow fever vaccine.

This clonotype was seen many times. The rearrangement links TRBV5-1 to TRBJ2-1, with D perhaps TRBD1 (6 bases). This CDR3 comprises 14 residues. Germline V gene lookup returns CDR1 SGHRS and CDR2 YFSETQ. Trimming stripped 4 bases from V and 0 bases from J, with 8 bases between. DNA of the CDR3: TGCGCCAGCAGCCAGGGGAACTCCTACAATGAGCAGTTCTTC. This codes for CASSQGNSYNEQFF.

Many counts were recorded for this clonotype. The V gene is TRBV5-5, the J gene TRBJ2-2; 9 nucleotides match TRBD2. This CDR3 region has 16 residues. V dropped 1 base and J dropped 3; count of bases not matched to a gene: 4. Germline V CDR1 and CDR2: SGHKS, YYEKEE (reference sequence). CDR3 bases: TGTGCCAGCAGCTTGCGAGCTAGCGGGGACACCGGGGAGCTGTTTTTT. Translated: CASSLRASGDTGELFF.

Ten or more counts support this clonotype. V gene TRBV5-5 combines with J gene TRBJ2-7; 8 positions agree with TRBD1. The trim removed 4 bases at V and 2 bases at J, leaving 5 bases unmatched. This CDR3 is built from 14 residues. Germline V gene data show CDR1 as SGHKS and CDR2 as YYEKEE (reference sequence). The CDR3 here is CASSGTGEAYEQYF. In DNA form, the CDR3 reads TGTGCCAGCAGCGGGACAGGAGAAGCCTACGAGCAGTACTTC.

This clonotype was seen at least ten times. J is TRBJ2-1 and V is TRBV24-1; the match to TRBD2 covers 7 bases. Germline loops: CDR1 KGHDR, CDR2 SFDVKD. The V segment lost 2 bases and the J segment 0 bases; nucleotides outside the gene matches: 6. This CDR3 comprises 17 residues. As DNA, the CDR3 is TGTGCCACCAGTGATTCTCCAGCGGGGAACTCCTACAATGAGCAGTTCTTC. This translates into CATSDSPAGNSYNEQFF.

Ten or more counts support this clonotype. This chain uses TRBV5-1 with TRBJ2-3, with 7 bases identical to TRBD2. This CDR3 spans 14 amino acids. J gave up 3 bases and V 7 bases, and 8 bases lay outside the gene matches. Germline V gene data show CDR1 as SGHRS and CDR2 as YFSETQ. In DNA form, the CDR3 reads TGCGCCAGCGACGAGAGCGGGGTAACAGATACGCAGTATTTT. The encoded protein is CASDESGVTDTQYF.

This clonotype has at least ten counts. The rearrangement joins TRBV19 to TRBJ2-5; D is possibly TRBD1 (7 bases). V lost 4 bases, J lost 5 bases, and 17 bases lay in between. Germline-derived CDR1 and CDR2 are LNHDA and SQIVND (reference sequence). The CDR3 consists of 15 residues. CDR3 sequence: CASSTQGGTRETQYF. In DNA form, the CDR3 reads TGTGCCAGTAGTACTCAGGGGGGAACGAGGGAGACCCAGTACTTC.

This clonotype was recorded many times. V usage is TRBV5-6 and J usage is TRBJ1-1; D not certain. Germline V CDR1 and CDR2: SGHDT, YYEEEE. Trimming took off 4 bases at V and 7 bases at J, with 14 bases between the two ends. This CDR3 has 13 amino acids. The CDR3 is CASSRGGIHEAFF. The CDR3 nucleotides read TGTGCCAGCAGCCGAGGAGGGATTCATGAAGCTTTCTTT.

This clonotype was seen at least ten times. CDR3 sequence reads: CASSLSHEQFF. The CDR3 DNA reads as TGTGCCAGCAGCTTATCGCATGAGCAGTTCTTC. The chain couples TRBV7-6 to TRBJ2-1, with D unresolved. The CDR3 length is 11 residues. Looked up from germline, CDR1 is SGHVS and CDR2 is FNYEAQ. Between the trimmed V and J ends, which lost 2 bases and 8 bases, there was a span of 4 bases.

At least ten counts were recorded for this clonotype. The chain's CDR3 is CASSPTGGAGSYNEQFF. The CDR3 DNA follows: TGTGCCAGCAGTCCTACCGGGGGGGCCGGCTCCTACAATGAGCAGTTCTTC. The chain uses TRBV7-2 and TRBJ2-1, with 8 bases that match TRBD2. After removal of 6 bases from V and 0 bases from J, the junction contained 10 bases not matched to a gene. Germline lookup yields CDR1 SGHTA and CDR2 FQGNSA. This CDR3 has 17 amino acids.

This clonotype was seen repeatedly, ten times or more. The gene calls are TRBV7-2 and TRBJ1-1, with D uncertain. Germline V lookup: CDR1 SGHTA, CDR2 FQGNSA. The CDR3 consists of 12 residues. Trimming took off 2 bases at V and 8 bases at J, with 9 bases between the two ends. As DNA, the CDR3 is TGTGCCAGCAGCTTACGGCCATCCGAAGCTTTCTTT. Encoded protein: CASSLRPSEAFF.

This clonotype was seen at least ten times. This rearrangement joins TRBV14 to TRBJ2-2; the D is unclear. The germline V gene encodes CDR1 SGHDN and CDR2 FVKESK. With 1 base removed from V and 5 bases from J, the gap between germline ends came to 8 bases. CDR3 length equals 14 residues. This chain's CDR3 is CASSQVGRTGELFF. CDR3 coding DNA: TGTGCCAGCAGCCAAGTGGGCAGAACCGGGGAGCTGTTTTTT.

This clonotype was found many times. The chain recombines TRBV5-1 with TRBJ1-6, with D uncertain. V was clipped by 1 base and J by 7 bases, with 12 bases between them. Germline V CDR1 and CDR2: SGHRS, YFSETQ. The CDR3 is 15 amino acids. The CDR3: CASSLFPEINSPLHF. CDR3 sequence (DNA): TGCGCCAGCAGCTTGTTTCCAGAGATAAATTCACCCCTCCACTTT.

Many counts were recorded for this clonotype. The chain employs TRBV20-1 and TRBJ2-3, with D uncertain. Trimming took 4 bases from V and 4 from J, leaving 9 bases between them. This CDR3 region has 12 residues. The germline V gene encodes CDR1 DFQATT and CDR2 SNEGSKA (reference sequence). DNA for the CDR3: TGCAGTGCTAAAGTTAGTGCAGATACGCAGTATTTT. Translation gives CSAKVSADTQYF.

This clonotype was found many times. The chain links TRBV20-1 to TRBJ2-3; D perhaps matches TRBD1 (5 bases). From germline, CDR1 is DFQATT and CDR2 SNEGSKA (reference sequence). The V end was cut by 1 base, the J end by 1 base, with 12 bases between. The CDR3 consists of 15 residues. The chain's CDR3 is CSARVSRVGTDTQYF. The DNA for the CDR3 is TGCAGTGCTAGAGTTTCCAGGGTGGGCACAGATACGCAGTATTTT.

This clonotype was counted ten times or more. The J gene is TRBJ1-6, the V gene TRBV6-2 or TRBV6-3, with D perhaps matching TRBD1 (5 bases). Deletions cut 2 bases from V and 7 bases from J, with 9 bases between. Per the germline V gene, CDR1 is MNHEY and CDR2 is SVGEGT. The length of the CDR3 is 14 residues. CDR3 sequence reads: CASSYQGANSPLHF. CDR3 nucleotide sequence: TGTGCCAGCAGTTACCAGGGCGCGAATTCACCCCTCCACTTT.

This clonotype was observed many times. The chain joins TRBV6-1 to TRBJ2-3, with 8 nucleotides matching TRBD1. Germline V gives CDR1 MNHNS, CDR2 SASEGT. V shed 4 bases and J 4 bases; nucleotides not matched to a gene: 1. The CDR3 has 13 residues. Here the CDR3 DNA reads TGTGCCAGCAGTGTGGACAGGGCAGATACGCAGTATTTT. It is translated as CASSVDRADTQYF.

This clonotype was counted at least ten times. The chain combines TRBV12-3 or TRBV12-4 with TRBJ2-7; 10 positions agree with TRBD1. This CDR3 spans 14 amino acids. J gave up 1 base and V 5 bases, and 2 bases lay outside the gene matches. As DNA, the CDR3 is TGTGCCAGCAGTAGACAGGGGGCTTCCTACGAGCAGTACGTC. This codes for CASSRQGASYEQYV.

This clonotype was recorded many times. The chain uses TRBV12-3 or TRBV12-4 and TRBJ2-4; no reliable D call. Trimming shortened V by 1 base and J by 8 bases, and 12 bases separated the two germline ends. The CDR3 is 14 amino acids. In nucleotides, the CDR3 is TGTGCCAGCAGTTTAGATGACCCCCGGGACATTCAGTACTTC. Its protein product is CASSLDDPRDIQYF.

This clonotype has a count of ten or more. The rearrangement links TRBV4-3 to TRBJ2-3, with D possibly being TRBD1 or TRBD2 (5 bases each). The CDR3 runs 16 residues. V lost 4 bases, J lost 1 base, and 15 bases lay in between. Germline V gene lookup returns CDR1 LGHNA and CDR2 YSLEER. The CDR3 is CASSLEGTKGTDTQYF. The CDR3 bases are TGCGCCAGCAGCCTCGAGGGGACGAAGGGCACAGATACGCAGTATTTT.

This clonotype was seen at least ten times. The rearrangement joins TRBV4-2 to TRBJ2-3, with unresolved D. Looked up from germline, CDR1 is LGHNA and CDR2 is YNFKEQ. V shed 0 bases and J shed 6 bases, with 4 bases lying between them. The CDR3 covers 12 residues. The CDR3 DNA is TGTGCCAGCAGCCAAGAGTATGATACGCAGTATTTT. It yields the protein CASSQEYDTQYF.

This clonotype showed up many times. The gene calls are TRBV20-1 and TRBJ2-5; 8 nucleotides match TRBD1. This CDR3 has 15 residues. The germline V gene encodes CDR1 DFQATT and CDR2 SNEGSKA (reference sequence). Unmatched junction bases numbered 5, after V lost 0 bases and J lost 2 bases. Here the CDR3 reads CSARETGALQETQYF. DNA of the CDR3: TGCAGTGCTAGAGAGACAGGGGCTCTACAAGAGACCCAGTACTTC.

The table lists this clonotype with many counts. This chain joins TRBV20-1 and TRBJ2-4; D unresolved. Germline V gives CDR1 DFQATT, CDR2 SNEGSKA (reference sequence). The CDR3 is 12 residues long. Trimming pared 0 bases from V and 5 bases from J, leaving 5 bases between. CDR3 nucleotide sequence: TGCAGTGCTAGAGACCCCGAAAACATTCAGTACTTC. This gives the protein CSARDPENIQYF.

This clonotype was seen repeatedly, ten times or more. The rearrangement links TRBV5-1 to TRBJ2-3, with a possible D match to TRBD1 (6 bases). V was trimmed by 4 bases and J by 2 bases, leaving 17 bases between them. From germline, CDR1 is SGHRS and CDR2 YFSETQ. There are 16 residues in the CDR3. The CDR3: CASSPVGTPNTDTQYF. Written as DNA, the CDR3 is TGCGCCAGCAGCCCGGTGGGGACACCTAACACAGATACGCAGTATTTT.

This clonotype was seen many times. The chain has TRBV10-1 and TRBJ2-2; TRBD1 is a possible D gene (6 bases). Trimming stripped 8 bases from V and 1 base from J, with 11 bases between. CDR1 is WNHNN and CDR2 is SYGVQD in the germline V gene (reference sequence). The CDR3 loop spans 14 amino acids. The CDR3 DNA reads TGCGCCAGCGCCCCGGGACAGAACACCGGGGAGCTGTTTTTT. Translated, it gives CASAPGQNTGELFF.

About this clonotype: A much larger clone sits a single nucleotide away, making a read error possible. This chain joins TRBV7-2 and TRBJ2-4; TRBD1 is a possible D gene (6 bases). CDR3 length equals 14 residues. V was cut by 9 bases and J by 7 bases, with 19 bases left in between. The germline V gene has CDR1 SGHTA and CDR2 FQGNSA. The CDR3 reads CASSADSGWNIQYF. The CDR3 coding sequence is TGTGCCAGTTCGGCGGACAGTGGATGGAACATTCAGTACTTC.

On this clonotype itself: This may be a read error, as it is one base from a much larger clone. The chain has TRBV7-6 and TRBJ2-3; unclear D gene. This CDR3 is built from 13 residues. Germline lookup yields CDR1 SGHVS and CDR2 FNYEAQ. CDR3 region: CASSLRLTDMQYF. The CDR3 DNA follows: TGTGCCAGCAGCCTACGACTCACAGATATGCAGTATTTT. The whole variable domain, remainder taken from reference TRBV7-6 and TRBJ2-3, is GAGVSQSPRYKVTKRGQDVALRCDPISGHVSLYWYRQALGQGPEFLTYFNYEAQQDKSGLPNDRFSAERPEGSISTLTIQRTEQRDSAMYRCASSLRLTDMQYFGPGTRLTVL.

This clonotype has a count of ten or more. The rearrangement joins TRBV5-6 to TRBJ2-5; 9 bases line up with TRBD2. The CDR3 is made up of 16 amino acids. V lost 5 bases to trimming and J lost 0 bases; unmatched junction nucleotides: 8. Germline V gene lookup returns CDR1 SGHDT and CDR2 YYEEEE. The CDR3 coding sequence is TGTGCCAGCAGGGAGACTAGCGGAGGGAACCAAGAGACCCAGTACTTC. It translates to CASRETSGGNQETQYF. Full variable domain (missing parts from reference TRBV5-6 and TRBJ2-5): DAGVTQSPTHLIKTRGQQVTLRCSPKSGHDTVSWYQQALGQGPQFIFQYYEEEERQRGNFPDRFSGHQFPNYSSELNVNALLLGDSALYLCASRETSGGNQETQYFGPGTRLLVL.

This clonotype came up many times. The gene calls are TRBV6-1 and TRBJ2-2; D unresolved. Germline V gives CDR1 MNHNS, CDR2 SASEGT. V shed 3 bases and J shed 6 bases, with 11 bases lying between them. CDR3 length equals 14 residues. The chain's CDR3 is CASSESQVPGELFF. The CDR3 bases are TGTGCCAGCAGTGAGTCCCAGGTACCCGGGGAGCTGTTTTTT.